The clone carrying this TCR beta chain was recorded many times. No antigen is known for it. The data derive from a study of T cells after yellow fever vaccination. In the study overall: Fractions containing few cells were prepared with SMART-Seq v4 Ultra Low Input.

The CDR3 is 16 residues long. V shed 3 bases and J shed 0 bases, with 14 bases lying between them. Germline values: CDR1 SEHNR, CDR2 FQNEAQ (reference sequence). One entry per CDR3 protein results from TCRdb running MiXCR on the 5' RACE reads. The repertoire has 250,000 to 400,000 distinct CDR3 sequences, 4% to 5.5% of them found once; the top ten carry roughly a fifth. Study observations and caveats: A large majority of primary-vaccination clones showed up again after the booster (approximately 96% CD4, about 90% CD8). Abundant clonotypes from the bulk population could have been carried over as contaminants into FACS-sorted repertoires.

This chain uses TRBV7-9 with TRBJ1-1; perhaps TRBD1 as D (5 bases). The clonotype was recovered from a man younger than 35 who received the YFV17D yellow fever vaccine. The specimen comprised PBMCs, sampled 15 days after the yellow fever booster vaccination. The CDR3, as DNA: TGTGCCAGCAGCTTCCTCCCGGGGCAGCTGAACACTGAAGCTTTCTTT. Translation gives CASSFLPGQLNTEAFF.